This T cell receptor (beta chain) appears in the sequencing data of a study of T cells in Graves' hyperthyroidism and ophthalmopathy. Study at large: Staff took peripheral blood when the initial diagnosis was made, before any treatment began. Whole-study results and caveats: Through a model of 13 V-J features, ophthalmopathy was separated from stable hyperthyroidism.

This clonotype was picked up a small number of times. Its cognate antigen is unknown. RNA transcripts yielded amplified TCR beta CDR3 regions. HTBI primers were the set used in a first-round RT-PCR of the TCR CDR3. One entry per CDR3 protein results from TCRdb running MiXCR on the multiplex PCR reads. The profile covers around 300,000 distinct CDR3 sequences, with 22% appearing a single time and 50% to 75% taken by the ten largest. Inclusion characteristics of ophthalmopathy patients comprised a Clinical Activity Score of at least 3, a NOSPECS grade of at least 4, and duration under 3 months. Diagnoses were established using clinical symptoms, serum thyroxine and TRAb, thyroid ultrasound and orbital computed tomography. This CDR3 has 13 residues. V gave up 5 bases and J gave up 4 bases; unmatched junction bases: 1. Germline assignment: CDR1 SGDLS and CDR2 YYNGEE.

This TCR came from a man aged 25-40 years with Graves' ophthalmopathy. The sample taken for sequencing was blood. The chain couples TRBV9 to TRBJ2-2, with TRBD1 matching over 8 bases. The CDR3 sequence is CASRTGVTGELFF. Written as DNA, the CDR3 is TGTGCCAGCAGGACAGGGGTCACCGGGGAGCTGTTTTTT.